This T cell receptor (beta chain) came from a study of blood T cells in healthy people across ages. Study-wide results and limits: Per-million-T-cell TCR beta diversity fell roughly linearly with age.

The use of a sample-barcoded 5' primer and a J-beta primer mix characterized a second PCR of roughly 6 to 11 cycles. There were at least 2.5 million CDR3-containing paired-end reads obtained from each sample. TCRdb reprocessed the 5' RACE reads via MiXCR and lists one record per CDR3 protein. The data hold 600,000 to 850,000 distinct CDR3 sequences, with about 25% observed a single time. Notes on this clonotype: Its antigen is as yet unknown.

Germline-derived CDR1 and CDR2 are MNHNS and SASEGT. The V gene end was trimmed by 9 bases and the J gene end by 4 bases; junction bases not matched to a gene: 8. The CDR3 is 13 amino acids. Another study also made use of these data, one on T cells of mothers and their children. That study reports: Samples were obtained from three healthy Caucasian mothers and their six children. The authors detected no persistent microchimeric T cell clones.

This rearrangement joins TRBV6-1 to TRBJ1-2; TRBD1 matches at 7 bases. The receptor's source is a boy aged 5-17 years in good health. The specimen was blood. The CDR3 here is CASGTAGVYGYTF. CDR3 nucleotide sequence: TGTGCCAGTGGGACAGCGGGGGTCTATGGCTACACCTTC.